The T cell receptor beta chain under discussion was sequenced for a study of blood T cell repertoires in COVID-19. Study-wide context: Researchers got acute and convalescent COVID-19 samples from the United States, Italy and Spain.

The CDR3 length is 14 residues. Germline V CDR1 and CDR2: MNHEY, SVGAGI. The trim removed 8 bases at V and 5 bases at J, leaving 6 bases unmatched. Original methodology: It was from reference gene primer amplification that nucleated cell counts were estimated. Produced via immunoSEQ multiplex PCR; TCRdb's table is partial and in-frame only. That table gives V, J and clone size, and the DNA gave D and trimming. The table lists under 200,000 clones, around 84% of them singletons. This sequence joins TRBV6-5 and TRBJ2-6, with 7 bases matching TRBD2. Sequencing input: peripheral blood. This receptor was obtained from a woman over 75 with acute or convalescent COVID-19. CDR3 loop: CASGRGMRANVLTF. The CDR3, as DNA: TGTGCCAGCGGGCGGGGGATGAGGGCCAACGTCCTGACTTTC.